The entry below gives a single T cell receptor beta chain sequence along with its context. The sample is drawn from a study of technical replicates of blood from a few donors. Assay used: immunoSEQ multiplex PCR; TCRdb lists only in-frame clones, some missing. Among 65,000 to 85,000 clones listed, roughly 96% were seen once. Germline CDR1 and CDR2: SGHNT and YENEEA. V was clipped by 3 bases and J by 2 bases; unmatched bases: 3. This CDR3 spans 15 amino acids. The sequence was collected from a human donor in good health. The specimen sequenced was T cells isolated from PBMCs. The J gene is TRBJ2-2, the V gene TRBV11-3; 7 bases line up with TRBD1. CDR3: CASSFGDSNTGELFF. CDR3 nucleotide sequence: TGTGCCAGCAGCTTCGGGGACAGTAACACCGGGGAGCTGTTTTTT. The variable domain in full, with the rest retrieved from reference TRBV11-3 and TRBJ2-2, is EAGVVQSPRYKIIEKKQPVAFWCNPISGHNTLYWYLQNLGQGPELLIRYENEEAVDDSQLPKDRFSAERLKGVDSTLKIQPAELGDSAVYLCASSFGDSNTGELFFGEGSRLTVL.